Below, one T cell receptor beta chain is given with its context. Its antigen is not identified. Reverse transcription of all isolated RNA meant that expressed TCRB transcripts were sequenced. Some clones are missing from TCRdb's copy, which holds only in-frame ones; the method was immunoSEQ multiplex PCR. The profile covers about 47,000 clones, with about 48% appearing a single time and 0.1% to 0.15% taken by the ten largest. This sample stems from a study of beta chain features in type 1 diabetes. General observations from the study: Overrepresentation of cells with high TCR expression could result from cDNA sequencing. Among patients with Type 1 diabetes, TCRB CDR3s were moderately but significantly shorter in every one of the four CD4+ subsets. Whether HLA type affects TCRB rearrangement stayed undetermined in the present work.

CDR1 and CDR2 (germline): SGHTA, FQGTGA. Trimming pared 5 bases from V and 1 base from J, leaving 12 bases between. The CDR3 runs 15 residues. Sorting of CD4+ naive, central memory, regulatory and stem cell-like memory cells was performed via CD45RO/CCR7/CD25/CD127/CD95/CD27. This chain links TRBV7-3 with TRBJ2-1, with D possibly TRBD1 on 6 matching bases. The sequence came from a man aged 25-45 years with type 1 diabetes. Sequenced input: stem cell memory CD4+ T cells from blood. The CDR3 DNA sequence: TGTGCCAGCAGCCTACTAGGGGGATCCTACAATGAGCAGTTCTTC. Its protein product is CASSLLGGSYNEQFF.